Below, 25 T cell receptor beta chains from the same sample are listed, as sequenced in a study of blood T cell repertoires in COVID-19. Sequenced by immunoSEQ multiplex PCR; TCRdb stores in-frame clones only, minus some. The table includes about 200,000 clones, 80% detected once. The material sequenced was PBMCs or T cells enriched from blood (not recorded which). These receptors were obtained from a woman in her thirties or forties with acute COVID-19.

This chain connects TRBV29-1 to TRBJ2-3, with 7 bases identical to TRBD1. After removal of 8 bases from V and 1 base from J, the junction contained 9 bases not matched to a gene. Germline lookup yields CDR1 SQVTM and CDR2 ANQGSEA. This CDR3 is 14 amino acids long. CDR3 loop: CSSLTGTGTDTQYF. The CDR3 nucleotides read TGCAGCTCCTTAACCGGGACAGGCACAGATACGCAGTATTTT.

This clone appeared a few times. The CDR3 protein is CASSGGQVLAKNIQYF. The CDR3 nucleotides are TGTGCCAGCAGTGGGGGGCAGGTCTTAGCCAAAAACATTCAGTACTTC. This rearrangement joins TRBV6-1 to TRBJ2-4; D is possibly TRBD1 (6 bases). V lost 4 bases to trimming and J lost 0 bases, with 13 bases between them. The CDR3 spans 16 residues. Germline V gene data show CDR1 as MNHNS and CDR2 as SASEGT.

The chain employs TRBV27 and TRBJ2-5, with D maybe TRBD2 (6 bases). The CDR3 is 14 amino acids. Germline V CDR1 and CDR2: MNHEY, SMNVEV (reference sequence). The germline V and J ends were trimmed by 3 bases and 3 bases, with 11 bases remaining between them. The CDR3 coding sequence is TGTGCCAGCAGTTTGTGGGGAGGAGAAGAGACCCAGTACTTC. It codes for CASSLWGGEETQYF.

This chain uses TRBV18 with TRBJ2-5, with TRBD1 identical over 11 bases. There are 17 residues in the CDR3. Germline V gene lookup returns CDR1 KGHSH and CDR2 LQKENI. V was clipped by 3 bases and J by 4 bases; unmatched bases: 10. CDR3 sequence (DNA): TGTGCCAGCTCACCGAGGACAGGGGGCGGACTTGGAGAGACCCAGTACTTC. This sequence encodes CASSPRTGGGLGETQYF.

V and J are TRBV3-1 (or the pseudogene TRBV3-2) and TRBJ1-5; 7 bases line up with TRBD1. Trimming cost V 1 base and J 0 bases; bases outside gene matches: 9. The CDR3 totals 18 residues. Germline V lookup: CDR1 LGHDT, CDR2 YNNKEL (reference sequence). The CDR3 here is CASSQGSGGTYSNQPQHF. CDR3 sequence (DNA): TGTGCCAGCAGCCAAGGGTCAGGGGGGACCTATAGCAATCAGCCCCAGCATTTT.

This clone was seen only a few times. V usage is TRBV6-5 and J usage is TRBJ1-5; 11 positions match TRBD1. Germline V lookup: CDR1 MNHEY, CDR2 SVGAGI. This CDR3 is 13 amino acids long. With 5 bases clipped from V and 9 bases from J, the junction kept 3 bases outside the gene matches. CDR3: CASSRTGGPPQHF. The CDR3, as DNA: TGTGCCAGCAGTCGGACAGGGGGCCCGCCCCAGCATTTT.

In this sample, this clone turned up once. The rearrangement uses TRBV29-1 and TRBJ2-3; 7 bases fit TRBD2. J was trimmed by 1 base and V by 7 bases; bases with no gene match: 5. This CDR3 has 13 residues. Looked up from germline, CDR1 is SQVTM and CDR2 is ANQGSEA. The CDR3 DNA sequence: TGCAGCGCCCGGGAGGCCGGCACAGATACGCAGTATTTT. It specifies CSAREAGTDTQYF.

This rearrangement joins TRBV11-3 to TRBJ1-1, with 7 nucleotides matching TRBD1. The CDR3 has 15 amino acids. V was pared by 5 bases and J by 1 base, with 7 bases of the junction left unmatched. The germline V gene encodes CDR1 SGHNT and CDR2 YENEEA. The CDR3 coding sequence is TGTGCCAGCAGCCCCCGGACAGGACCGAACACTGAAGCTTTCTTT. Protein product: CASSPRTGPNTEAFF.

This rearrangement joins TRBV9 to TRBJ1-5; 8 bases align to TRBD1. V dropped 2 bases and J dropped 0; count of bases not matched to a gene: 4. The CDR3 has 16 amino acids. CDR1 and CDR2 from the germline V gene are SGDLS and YYNGEE. The CDR3 DNA follows: TGTGCCAGCAGCGTTCAGGGGGCGAATAGCAATCAGCCCCAGCATTTT. Encoded protein: CASSVQGANSNQPQHF.

The V call is TRBV7-3, the J call TRBJ1-6; the D is unclear. This CDR3 contains 15 residues. Per germline, CDR1 SGHTA and CDR2 FQGTGA. Trimming removed 1 base at V and 6 bases at J, with 10 bases between. Written as DNA, the CDR3 is TGTGCCAGCAGCTTAAAGGGCGGAGGTAATTCACCCCTCCACTTT. It is translated as CASSLKGGGNSPLHF.

The J gene is TRBJ2-2, the V gene TRBV3-1 (or the pseudogene TRBV3-2); 7 bases line up with TRBD2. V trimming: 4 bases; J trimming: 3 bases; junction bases outside the gene matches: 8. This CDR3 contains 16 residues. CDR1 is LGHDT, CDR2 YNNKEL, per germline (reference sequence). In DNA form, the CDR3 reads TGTGCCAGCAGCCCCGATACTAGCGCATACACCGGGGAGCTGTTTTTT. This translates into CASSPDTSAYTGELFF.

The rearrangement joins TRBV7-9 to TRBJ1-4, with 8 positions matching TRBD1. CDR3 size: 16 residues. Germline trimming cut 2 bases from V and 8 bases from J; bases unmatched to any gene: 10. Germline lookup yields CDR1 SEHNR and CDR2 FQNEAQ (reference sequence). The CDR3 protein is CASSLPMTGVKEKLFF. CDR3 nucleotides: TGTGCCAGCAGCTTACCTATGACAGGGGTGAAAGAAAAACTGTTTTTT.

CDR3 loop: CASSSERTDTQYF. For the CDR3, the DNA is TGTGCCAGCAGCTCGGAGCGGACAGATACGCAGTATTTT. V is TRBV7-3 and J is TRBJ2-3; a possible D gene is TRBD2 (5 bases). The germline gives CDR1 SGHTA, CDR2 FQGTGA. The CDR3 extends over 13 amino acids. Trimming stripped 4 bases from V and 3 bases from J, with 8 bases between.

As DNA, the CDR3 is TGTGCCAGCAGTGAAGGACAGGGCTACAATGAGCAGTTCTTC. Encoded protein: CASSEGQGYNEQFF. The gene calls are TRBV25-1 and TRBJ2-1; TRBD1 matches at 8 bases. CDR3 size: 14 residues. V gave up 2 bases and J gave up 3 bases; unmatched junction bases: 0. Per germline, CDR1 MGHDK and CDR2 SYGVNS.

Details on this clone: The junction differs from germline at one of its ends, possibly a read error. The chain carries TRBV28 and TRBJ1-4, with TRBD1 matching 7 bases. Germline V CDR1 and CDR2: MDHEN, SYDVKM. This CDR3 has 12 amino acids. CDR3 nucleotides: TGTGCCAGCAGTCAAGATTCGACAGGGCCCGTTTTT. It codes for CASSQDSTGPVF.

J is TRBJ1-6 and V is TRBV25-1; the D is unclear. The germline CDR1 and CDR2 sequences are MGHDK and SYGVNS. This CDR3 is 14 amino acids long. With 3 bases removed from V and 13 bases from J, the gap between germline ends came to 16 bases. The CDR3 is CASSESQAASPLHF. The CDR3 coding sequence is TGTGCCAGCAGTGAGTCGCAGGCCGCGTCCCCCCTCCACTTT.

The V call is TRBV30, the J call TRBJ1-6; no clear D gene. The CDR3 has 13 residues. CDR1 is GTSNPN, CDR2 SVGIG, per germline (reference sequence). Trimming shortened V by 5 bases and J by 5 bases, and 10 bases separated the two germline ends. Here the CDR3 reads CAWADGNNSPLHF. In DNA, the CDR3 is TGTGCCTGGGCGGACGGGAATAATTCACCCCTCCACTTT.

V and J are TRBV28 and TRBJ2-7; D possibly corresponds to TRBD2 (6 bases). Germline values: CDR1 MDHEN, CDR2 SYDVKM. V lost 6 bases and J 1 base, leaving 16 bases between the germline ends. The CDR3 is 15 residues long. The CDR3 spells CASRSRDLSSYEQYF. The CDR3, as DNA: TGTGCCAGCAGGTCCCGGGACTTGAGTTCCTACGAGCAGTACTTC.

The V and J genes are TRBV3-1 (or the pseudogene TRBV3-2) and TRBJ2-1; the D is unclear. This CDR3 contains 15 residues. Between the trimmed V and J ends, which lost 5 bases and 15 bases, there was a span of 26 bases. The V gene's germline CDR1 is LGHDT and CDR2 YNNKEL (reference sequence). The CDR3 loop is CASSSPPTESSVRFF. CDR3 DNA: TGTGCCAGCAGCTCCCCTCCCACGGAGAGCTCTGTTCGGTTCTTC.

This chain joins TRBV19 and TRBJ1-6, with 7 bases fitting TRBD1. The CDR3 runs to 16 residues. The germline V gene has CDR1 LNHDA and CDR2 SQIVND (reference sequence). Trimming cost V 4 bases and J 0 bases; bases outside gene matches: 3. The CDR3 nucleotides are TGTGCCAGTAGTACGAGGGACAGCTCCTATAATTCACCCCTCCACTTT. This gives the protein CASSTRDSSYNSPLHF. The complete variable domain, with remaining parts taken from reference TRBV19 and TRBJ1-6, reads DGGITQSPKYLFRKEGQNVTLSCEQNLNHDAMYWYRQDPGQGLRLIYYSQIVNDFQKGDIAEGYSVSREKKESFPLTVTSAQKNPTAFYLCASSTRDSSYNSPLHFGNGTRLTVT.

The chain is built from TRBV5-1 and TRBJ1-1; 9 nucleotides match TRBD1. Germline CDR1 SGHRS, CDR2 YFSETQ. This CDR3 has 13 residues. V shed 7 bases, J shed 6 bases, and the junction held 7 bases outside the gene matches. The CDR3 nucleotides read TGCGCCAGCTCCTCAAGACAGGGGGCTGAAGCTTTCTTT. Amino acids: CASSSRQGAEAFF.

The rearrangement links TRBV11-1 to TRBJ1-2; D is ambiguous. The germline V gene has CDR1 SGHAT and CDR2 FQDESV (reference sequence). The CDR3 extends over 11 amino acids. The V end was cut by 5 bases, the J end by 8 bases, with 9 bases between. CDR3 nucleotides: TGTGCCAGCAGCGGACTGGTCGGCTACACCTTC. This sequence encodes CASSGLVGYTF.

This clone was counted only a few times. The genes are TRBV7-2 and TRBJ2-4; D perhaps matches TRBD1 (5 bases). V was cut by 0 bases and J by 1 base, with 10 bases left in between. Germline loops: CDR1 SGHTA, CDR2 FQGNSA. The length of the CDR3 is 16 residues. Here the CDR3 DNA reads TGTGCCAGCAGCTTAGCAGGGGTTGGCGCCAAAAACATTCAGTACTTC. Translation gives CASSLAGVGAKNIQYF.

This chain uses TRBV7-9 with TRBJ2-1, with a tentative D call TRBD1 (5 bases). The CDR3 is 14 residues long. The ends were cut back, 2 bases at V and 6 bases at J, with 11 bases in the middle. From germline, CDR1 is SEHNR and CDR2 FQNEAQ (reference sequence). The CDR3 bases are TGTGCCAGCAGCTTAATGGGTAGGGGCAATGAGCAGTTCTTC. It is translated as CASSLMGRGNEQFF.

This clone has ten or more counts. This chain joins TRBV4-1 and TRBJ2-5; D possibly corresponds to TRBD2 (5 bases). The CDR3 length is 14 residues. Per germline, CDR1 MGHRA and CDR2 YSYEKL. Trimming stripped 0 bases from V and 5 bases from J, with 10 bases between. The CDR3 coding sequence is TGCGCCAGCAGCCAAGATCGGCGAGGGGAGACCCAGTACTTC. Translated, it gives CASSQDRRGETQYF.